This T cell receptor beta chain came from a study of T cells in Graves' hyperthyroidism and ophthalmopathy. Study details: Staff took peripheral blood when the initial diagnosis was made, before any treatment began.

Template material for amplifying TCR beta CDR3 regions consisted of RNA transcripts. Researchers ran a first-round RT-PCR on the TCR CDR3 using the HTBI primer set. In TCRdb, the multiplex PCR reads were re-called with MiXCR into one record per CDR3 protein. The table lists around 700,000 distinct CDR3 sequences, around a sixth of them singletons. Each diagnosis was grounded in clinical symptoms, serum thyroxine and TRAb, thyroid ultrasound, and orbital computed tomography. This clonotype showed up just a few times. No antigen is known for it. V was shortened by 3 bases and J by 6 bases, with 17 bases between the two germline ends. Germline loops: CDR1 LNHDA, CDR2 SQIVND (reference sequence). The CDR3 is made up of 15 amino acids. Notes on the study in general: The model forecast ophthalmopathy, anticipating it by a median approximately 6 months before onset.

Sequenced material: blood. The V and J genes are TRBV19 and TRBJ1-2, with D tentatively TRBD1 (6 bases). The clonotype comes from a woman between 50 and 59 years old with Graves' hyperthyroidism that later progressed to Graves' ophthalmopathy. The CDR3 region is CASSIAPGAGDGYTF. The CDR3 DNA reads TGTGCCAGTAGTATCGCTCCGGGGGCAGGGGATGGCTACACCTTC.